This passage covers 2 T cell receptor beta chains from one sample sequenced in a study of CD8 T cells in Susac syndrome. Random hexamers were used to reverse transcribe the RNA input (about 0.5 to 1 ug). TCRdb ran MiXCR on the immunoSEQ multiplex PCR reads and lists one entry per CDR3 protein. The data hold approximately 120,000 distinct CDR3 sequences, with roughly 96% observed a single time. Sequencing was carried out using CD4+ T cells from PBMCs. Receptors were obtained from a human donor in good health.

J is TRBJ1-1 and V is TRBV5-4; possibly TRBD1 for D (5 bases). The CDR3 loop spans 15 amino acids. The germline V gene has CDR1 SGHNT and CDR2 YYREEE (reference sequence). V lost 0 bases and J lost 1, with 10 bases in between. Here the CDR3 DNA reads TGTGCCAGCAGCTTGGTAGGTAGGGGGAACACTGAAGCTTTCTTT. Its protein is CASSLVGRGNTEAFF. Full variable domain (missing parts from reference TRBV5-4 and TRBJ1-1): ETGVTQSPTHLIKTRGQQVTLRCSSQSGHNTVSWYQQALGQGPQFIFQYYREEENGRGNFPPRFSGLQFPNYSSELNVNALELDDSALYLCASSLVGRGNTEAFFGQGTRLTVV.

The rearrangement links TRBV7-9 to TRBJ1-5; TRBD1 is a possible D gene (5 bases). The CDR3 extends over 18 amino acids. V gave up 0 bases and J gave up 4 bases, with 19 bases separating them. The V gene's germline CDR1 is SEHNR and CDR2 FQNEAQ (reference sequence). The DNA for the CDR3 is TGTGCCAGCAGCTTAGCGCTGGGAGAGGGGACCTTTAATCAGCCCCAGCATTTT. Amino acid sequence: CASSLALGEGTFNQPQHF.